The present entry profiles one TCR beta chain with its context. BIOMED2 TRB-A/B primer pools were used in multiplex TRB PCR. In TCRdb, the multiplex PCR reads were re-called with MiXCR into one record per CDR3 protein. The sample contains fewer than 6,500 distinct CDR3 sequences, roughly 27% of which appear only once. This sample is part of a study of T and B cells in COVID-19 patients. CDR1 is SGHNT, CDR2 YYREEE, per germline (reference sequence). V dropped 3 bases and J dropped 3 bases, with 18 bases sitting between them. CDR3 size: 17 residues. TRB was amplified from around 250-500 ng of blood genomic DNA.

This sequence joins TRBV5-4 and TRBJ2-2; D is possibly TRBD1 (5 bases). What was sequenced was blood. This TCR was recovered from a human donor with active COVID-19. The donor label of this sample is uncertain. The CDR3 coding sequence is TGTGCCAGCAGCTCAAACCCGACAGTTGTGGACACCGGGGAGCTGTTTTTT. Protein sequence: CASSSNPTVVDTGELFF. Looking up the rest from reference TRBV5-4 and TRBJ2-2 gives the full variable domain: ETGVTQSPTHLIKTRGQQVTLRCSSQSGHNTVSWYQQALGQGPQFIFQYYREEENGRGNFPPRFSGLQFPNYSSELNVNALELDDSALYLCASSSNPTVVDTGELFFGEGSRLTVL.